Listed below are T cell receptor beta chains from one sample, sequenced in a study of CD8+ T cells in alopecia areata. Method: immunoSEQ multiplex PCR; TCRdb's copy keeps in-frame clones and lacks some. Counted here are 85,000 to 110,000 clones, about 60% occurring once; the ten biggest clones make up more than 8%. Sequencing was done on a sample of CD4+ T cells sorted from blood. The receptors were gathered from a human donor in good health. Both conserved end residues are part of each CDR3. D genes are given only for firm matches. Only some rows state a clone size, as once, few, many or a class for expanded clones.

cdr3_nt	cdr3_aa	v_call	j_call	d_call	clone_size
TGTGCCAGCCAGGCGGGGACACCCAATCAGCCCCAGCATTTT	CASQAGTPNQPQHF	TRBV2	TRBJ1-5	.	.
TGTGCCAGCAGCGCCGGGACAGGGGGCAATGAGCAGTTCTTC	CASSAGTGGNEQFF	TRBV14	TRBJ2-1	TRBD1	few
TGCGCCAGCAGCTTCACTCCAGATCAGCCCCAGCATTTT	CASSFTPDQPQHF	TRBV5-1	TRBJ1-5	.	few
TGTGCCAGCTCACCTCAGGTAGAGCAGTACTTC	CASSPQVEQYF	TRBV18	TRBJ2-7	.	.
TGCAGCGTTGAATCGGTATCGAGAACCTTCTATGGCTACACCTTC	CSVESVSRTFYGYTF	TRBV29-1	TRBJ1-2	.	few
TGCAGCGACCGACAGGGCTCTGAGCAGTTCTTC	CSDRQGSEQFF	TRBV29-1	TRBJ2-1	TRBD1	.
TGTGCCACCTCGACTAGCGGGGAGTCAGATACGCAGTATTTT	CATSTSGESDTQYF	TRBV10-3	TRBJ2-3	TRBD2	.
TGTGCCAGCAGCTCCATAGCGGGCTCCTACAATGAGCAGTTCTTC	CASSSIAGSYNEQFF	TRBV7-2	TRBJ2-1	TRBD2	.
TGTGCCAGCAGCCAAGTCTCGGAGGGGAGCGGGGGCCCTCCGTACCAAGAGACCCAGTACTTC	CASSQVSEGSGGPPYQETQYF	TRBV4-2	TRBJ2-5	TRBD2	.
TGCGCCAGCAGCTTGGAACAGATCTACAATGAGCAGTTCTTC	CASSLEQIYNEQFF	TRBV5-1	TRBJ2-1	.	few
TGCAGCGTTGCCAGCACCGGGGAGCTGTTTTTT	CSVASTGELFF	TRBV29-1	TRBJ2-2	.	.
TGTGCTAGTGGTTTGCGTTTAGGGGGGAATGAGCAGTTCTTC	CASGLRLGGNEQFF	TRBV12-5	TRBJ2-1	.	.
TGTGCCAGCAGCCTAGGGGGGGGCGCAAGGGGCTACACCTTC	CASSLGGGARGYTF	TRBV28	TRBJ1-2	.	.
TGCAGCGTCGCGGACAGGGGGCGCGGGGAGACCCAGTACTTC	CSVADRGRGETQYF	TRBV29-1	TRBJ2-5	TRBD1	.
TGTGCCAGCAGCTCCCCGGACAGGGGGCTGGAGACCCAGTACTTC	CASSSPDRGLETQYF	TRBV7-2	TRBJ2-5	TRBD1	.
TGTGCCAGCAGAGCCGGGACAGGGGACTATGGCTACACCTTC	CASRAGTGDYGYTF	TRBV2	TRBJ1-2	TRBD1	.
TGTGCCATCAGTCGGGCTAGCGGGGGGCATCGACAAGAGACCCAGTACTTC	CAISRASGGHRQETQYF	TRBV10-3	TRBJ2-5	TRBD2	.
TGTGCCAGCAGTTACCGGGTACAGGGGGGGACCGGGGAGCTGTTTTTT	CASSYRVQGGTGELFF	TRBV6-5	TRBJ2-2	.	few
TGCGCCAGCAGCCAAGGTGATTCACCCCTCCACTTT	CASSQGDSPLHF	TRBV4-1	TRBJ1-6	.	.
TGTGCCAGCAGTGATACCAGGCAAAGGGACATTCAGTACTTC	CASSDTRQRDIQYF	TRBV25-1	TRBJ2-4	.	.
TGTGCCAGCAGCTTAGCGACAGGGGGTTCGAATTCACCCCTCCACTTT	CASSLATGGSNSPLHF	TRBV7-9	TRBJ1-6	TRBD1	.
TGTGCCTGGACGACTAGCGGGGGGGTAAAGACCCAGTACTTC	CAWTTSGGVKTQYF	TRBV30	TRBJ2-5	TRBD2	.
TGTGCCACCAGCAGGATGGGCAGCCACTATGGCTACACCTTC	CATSRMGSHYGYTF	TRBV15	TRBJ1-2	.	.
TGTGCCAGCAGCGTAGAGACGGGAGGGAGCTACGAGCAGTACTTC	CASSVETGGSYEQYF	TRBV9	TRBJ2-7	TRBD2	.
TGTGCCAGCTCACCACCGAGCGGGGGGCCGGAGGGTGAGCAGTTCTTC	CASSPPSGGPEGEQFF	TRBV18	TRBJ2-1	TRBD2	.
TGTGCCAGCAGCACCGGACAGGGAGGGACTGAAGCTTTCTTT	CASSTGQGGTEAFF	TRBV5-6	TRBJ1-1	TRBD1	.
TGCAGTGCTAGGCAGCACTACGAGCAGTACTTC	CSARQHYEQYF	TRBV20-1	TRBJ2-7	.	few
TGTGCCAGCAGCCAAGAAGGAGCCAACGGCGCCCAAGAGACCCAGTACTTC	CASSQEGANGAQETQYF	TRBV4-2	TRBJ2-5	.	few
TGTGCCAGCAGCTTATGGCTAGCGGGACCTCGAGGCCAAGAGACCCAGTACTTC	CASSLWLAGPRGQETQYF	TRBV11-2	TRBJ2-5	TRBD2	.
TGTGCCATCAGTGAGAGTCGGGGGGGTGAACTCACGGACACTGAAGCTTTCTTT	CAISESRGGELTDTEAFF	TRBV10-3	TRBJ1-1	.	few
TGTGCCAGCAGGACCGGGACTAGCGGGGACGATGAGCAGTTCTTC	CASRTGTSGDDEQFF	TRBV2	TRBJ2-1	TRBD2	.
TGTGCCAGCAGGTCTGAAGGGACAGGCTATTCACCCCTCCACTTT	CASRSEGTGYSPLHF	TRBV28	TRBJ1-6	TRBD1	.
TGTGCCAGCAGCTTGAAGGCAGGTTATAGCAATCAGCCCCAGCATTTT	CASSLKAGYSNQPQHF	TRBV5-6	TRBJ1-5	.	.
TGTGCCAGCAGCTTGGAACGGATCTATGGCTACACCTTC	CASSLERIYGYTF	TRBV5-6	TRBJ1-2	.	.
TGTGCCTGGACCAACTGGGGAGGCAGCACAGATACGCAGTATTTT	CAWTNWGGSTDTQYF	TRBV30	TRBJ2-3	.	few
TGTGCCACCGAGGACAACCAAGAGACCCAGTACTTC	CATEDNQETQYF	TRBV10-3	TRBJ2-5	.	.
TGCGCCAGCAGCCCACCTTCTGGAAACACCATATATTTT	CASSPPSGNTIYF	TRBV5-1	TRBJ1-3	.	.
TGCGCCAGCAGCTTGAGGACAGGGCAAAACGCGGATAGCAATCAGCCCCAGCATTTT	CASSLRTGQNADSNQPQHF	TRBV5-1	TRBJ1-5	TRBD1	.
TGTGCCACCAGCAGGGAGCCCTGGACAGTTAAGAACACTGAAGCTTTCTTT	CATSREPWTVKNTEAFF	TRBV15	TRBJ1-1	.	.
TGCGCCAGCAGCCAAGATCCGGGAACCAACGTCCTGACTTTC	CASSQDPGTNVLTF	TRBV4-1	TRBJ2-6	.	.
TGTGCCAGCGGGCCTGGTGGGACAGCGTCCTACTACGAGCAGTACTTC	CASGPGGTASYYEQYF	TRBV7-2	TRBJ2-7	TRBD1	few
TGTGCCAGCTCACCCGGGAATTCTAACTATGGCTACACCTTC	CASSPGNSNYGYTF	TRBV18	TRBJ1-2	.	.
TGTGCCTGGAGTGTTGGATACGACGAAAAACTGTTTTTT	CAWSVGYDEKLFF	TRBV30	TRBJ1-4	.	.
TGTGCCTGGAGCCCTGGGGCCAACGTCCTGACTTTC	CAWSPGANVLTF	TRBV30	TRBJ2-6	.	.
TGTGCCAGCAGTTCTCGACCCGGGACGCTATCCTACGAGCAGTACTTC	CASSSRPGTLSYEQYF	TRBV7-2	TRBJ2-7	.	.
TGTGCCAGCAGCTTGGCCTATTACCTGGCAGGACCCCAAGCCCAGTACTTC	CASSLAYYLAGPQAQYF	TRBV5-6	TRBJ2-5	.	few
TGTGCCACCAAACCACAGGAGCTCACAGATACGCAGTATTTT	CATKPQELTDTQYF	TRBV7-2	TRBJ2-3	.	few
TGTGCCAGCAGCCCCCGCCCGGGACAGGGGTTGAACACTGAAGCTTTCTTT	CASSPRPGQGLNTEAFF	TRBV7-6	TRBJ1-1	TRBD1	.
TGTGCCAGCAGCTTAGGACAGTCTGGGCTGCCAGAGACCCAGTACTTC	CASSLGQSGLPETQYF	TRBV7-6	TRBJ2-5	.	.
TGTGCCAGCAGCTTGGAGGCAGATACGCAGTATTTT	CASSLEADTQYF	TRBV5-4	TRBJ2-3	.	medium-sized
TGTGCCAGCAGTCGATCGGGGGGTTCAGATACGCAGTATTTT	CASSRSGGSDTQYF	TRBV6-5	TRBJ2-3	TRBD2	.
TGTGCCTGGAGTGTATCGCTTCTCTACGGAAACACCATATATTTT	CAWSVSLLYGNTIYF	TRBV30	TRBJ1-3	.	few
TGTGCCATAAAACAGGGATGGTTGAACACTGAAGCTTTCTTT	CAIKQGWLNTEAFF	TRBV6-1	TRBJ1-1	.	once
TGTGCCAGCAGACAGAGCGGGGCAGCTTACAATGAGCAGTTCTTC	CASRQSGAAYNEQFF	TRBV28	TRBJ2-1	TRBD2	few